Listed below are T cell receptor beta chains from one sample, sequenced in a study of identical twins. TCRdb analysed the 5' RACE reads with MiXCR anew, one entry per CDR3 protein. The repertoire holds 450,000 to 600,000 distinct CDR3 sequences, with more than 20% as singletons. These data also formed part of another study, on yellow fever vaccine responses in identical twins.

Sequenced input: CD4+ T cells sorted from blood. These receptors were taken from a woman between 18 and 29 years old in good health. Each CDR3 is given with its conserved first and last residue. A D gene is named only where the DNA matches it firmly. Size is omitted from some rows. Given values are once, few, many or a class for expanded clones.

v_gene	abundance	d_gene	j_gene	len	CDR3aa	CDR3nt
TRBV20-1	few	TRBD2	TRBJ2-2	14	CSARTSLVTGELFF	TGCAGTGCGCGGACTAGTCTGGTCACCGGGGAGCTGTTTTTT
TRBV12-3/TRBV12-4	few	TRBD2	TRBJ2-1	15	CASSLVLAAVNEQFF	TGTGCCAGCAGTTTAGTACTAGCGGCCGTCAATGAGCAGTTCTTC
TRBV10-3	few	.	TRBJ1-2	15	CAISESNPDNYGYTF	TGTGCCATCAGTGAGTCGAACCCCGATAACTATGGCTACACCTTC
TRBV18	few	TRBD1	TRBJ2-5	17	CASSPSKTGGRGETQYF	TGTGCCAGCTCACCCTCTAAGACAGGGGGCCGAGGGGAGACCCAGTACTTC
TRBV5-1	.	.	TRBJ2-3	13	CASSLVVADTQYF	TGCGCCAGCAGCTTGGTGGTTGCAGATACGCAGTATTTT
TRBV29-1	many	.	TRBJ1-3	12	CSVDLSGNTIYF	TGCAGCGTTGACCTCTCTGGAAACACCATATATTTT
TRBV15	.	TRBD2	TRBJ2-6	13	CATSAGTSGPLTF	TGTGCCACCAGCGCCGGGACTAGCGGTCCATTGACTTTC
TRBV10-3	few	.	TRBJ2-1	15	CAISGGLIGSNEQFF	TGTGCCATCAGTGGCGGACTCATAGGGTCCAATGAGCAGTTCTTC
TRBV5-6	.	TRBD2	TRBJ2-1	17	CASSFSQRESGDNEQFF	TGTGCCAGCAGCTTCTCTCAGCGGGAGTCGGGTGACAATGAGCAGTTCTTC
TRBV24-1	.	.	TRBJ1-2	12	CATSEAGYGYTF	TGTGCCACCAGTGAGGCAGGATATGGCTACACCTTC
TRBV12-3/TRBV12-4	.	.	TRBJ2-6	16	CASSLDQGSGANVLTF	TGTGCCAGCAGTTTAGATCAGGGATCCGGGGCCAACGTCCTGACTTTC
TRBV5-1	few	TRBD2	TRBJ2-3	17	CASSLKLAGDLTDTQYF	TGCGCCAGCAGCTTAAAACTAGCGGGGGACTTAACAGATACGCAGTATTTT
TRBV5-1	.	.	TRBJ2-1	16	CASSLTGTGSYNEQFF	TGCGCCAGCAGCTTGACAGGGACCGGTTCCTACAATGAGCAGTTCTTC
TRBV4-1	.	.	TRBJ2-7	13	CASSQVGSYEQYF	TGCGCCAGCAGCCAAGTTGGATCCTACGAGCAGTACTTC
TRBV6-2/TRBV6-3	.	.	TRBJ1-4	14	CASRRLVLDEKLFF	TGTGCCAGCAGAAGACTGGTACTTGATGAAAAACTGTTTTTT
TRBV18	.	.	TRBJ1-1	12	CASDEGGAEAFF	TGTGCCAGTGACGAGGGAGGGGCTGAAGCTTTCTTT
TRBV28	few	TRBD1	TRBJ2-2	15	CASSPGGAGTGELFF	TGTGCCAGCAGTCCAGGGGGCGCGGGCACCGGGGAGCTGTTTTTT
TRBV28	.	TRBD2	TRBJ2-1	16	CASSPYRGLAHNEQFF	TGTGCCAGCAGTCCCTACCGGGGACTAGCGCACAATGAGCAGTTCTTC
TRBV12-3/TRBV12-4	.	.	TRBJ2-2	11	CASSFLRELFF	TGTGCCAGCAGTTTTCTTAGGGAGCTGTTTTTT
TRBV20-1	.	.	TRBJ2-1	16	CSASERPPQGLNEQFF	TGCAGTGCTAGCGAGAGGCCTCCTCAGGGGTTGAATGAGCAGTTCTTC
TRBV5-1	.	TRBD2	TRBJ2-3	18	CASTTRNLAGGEADTQYF	TGCGCCAGCACCACCCGGAACCTAGCGGGAGGTGAGGCAGATACGCAGTATTTT
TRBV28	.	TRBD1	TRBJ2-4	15	CASGGEGAGKNIQYF	TGTGCCAGCGGGGGTGAGGGGGCCGGCAAAAACATTCAGTACTTC
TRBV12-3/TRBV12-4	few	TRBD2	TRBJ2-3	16	CASSPGLAEHTDTQYF	TGTGCCAGCAGCCCGGGACTAGCGGAGCACACAGATACGCAGTATTTT
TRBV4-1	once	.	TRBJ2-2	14	CASSERLTTGELFF	TGCGCCAGCAGCGAAAGACTTACTACCGGGGAGCTGTTTTTT
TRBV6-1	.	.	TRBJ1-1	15	CASSPRDGWSTEAFF	TGTGCCAGCAGTCCTCGGGACGGTTGGAGCACTGAAGCTTTCTTT
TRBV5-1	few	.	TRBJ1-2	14	CASSLDAGNYGYTF	TGCGCCAGCAGCTTGGATGCAGGGAACTATGGCTACACCTTC
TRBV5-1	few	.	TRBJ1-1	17	CASSYLDLDGKNTEAFF	TGCGCCAGCAGCTACCTAGATCTGGACGGAAAGAACACTGAAGCTTTCTTT
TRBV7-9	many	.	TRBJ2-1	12	CASSLKGDEQFF	TGTGCCAGCAGCTTAAAAGGGGATGAGCAGTTCTTC
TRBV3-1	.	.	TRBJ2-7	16	CASSRRALDSNNEQYF	TGTGCCAGCAGCCGAAGGGCTTTAGACAGTAATAACGAGCAGTACTTC
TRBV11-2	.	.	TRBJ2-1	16	CASSQSRRGRYNEQFF	TGTGCCAGCAGCCAATCCCGCCGGGGGCGGTACAATGAGCAGTTCTTC